This is a list of T cell receptor beta chains from one sample in a study of beta chain features in type 1 diabetes. Generated by immunoSEQ multiplex PCR, the TCRdb table keeps only in-frame clones and is missing some. Of 500,000 to 800,000 clones detected, around 12% appear once; the ten largest clones hold over 0.1%. The sequenced sample consisted of naive CD4+ T cells from blood. All receptors come from a man aged 30-40 years with type 1 diabetes. CDR3s include the opening cysteine and the closing phenylalanine or tryptophan. A D gene is named only where the DNA matches it firmly. Not every row has a clone size; where given, it reads once, few, many or a size class.

v_gene	d_gene	j_gene	abundance	CDR3nt	CDR3aa
TRBV14	-	TRBJ1-6	few	TGTGCCAGCAGCCGGTGGAATTCGCCCCTCCACTTT	CASSRWNSPLHF
TRBV19	-	TRBJ1-4	few	TGTGCCAGTAGTATCGGAACAGCCTATAATGAAAAACTGTTTTTT	CASSIGTAYNEKLFF
TRBV7-9	TRBD1	TRBJ1-4	few	TGTGCCAGCAGCTCCCGGACAGGGAATAATGAAAAACTGTTTTTT	CASSSRTGNNEKLFF
TRBV6-6	-	TRBJ2-7	few	TGTGCCAGCAGTTCCCCTGGGGGGCCCTACGAGCAGTACTTC	CASSSPGGPYEQYF
TRBV5-1	TRBD1	TRBJ1-5	-	TGCGCCAGCAGCTTGGATTGGACAGGGGGTGGTCAGCCCCAGCATTTT	CASSLDWTGGGQPQHF
TRBV2	-	TRBJ1-1	-	TGTGCCAGTGCGGTGGCAGACCCTGAAGCTTTCTTT	CASAVADPEAFF
TRBV5-8	TRBD2	TRBJ2-7	-	TGTGCCAGCTTACCTAGCGGGACCGCTTCCTACGAGCAGTACTTC	CASLPSGTASYEQYF
TRBV7-9	TRBD2	TRBJ2-7	-	TGTGCCAGCAGCCAGCAGCGGGGGGGCCTGAACGAGCAGTACTTC	CASSQQRGGLNEQYF
TRBV11-2	-	TRBJ2-3	few	TGTGCCAGCAGCTTAGCTTTGGCTCTGGGTGCAGATACGCAGTATTTT	CASSLALALGADTQYF
TRBV9	-	TRBJ2-3	-	TGTGCCAGCAGCGTGGACGCAAACCCAACAGATACGCAGTATTTT	CASSVDANPTDTQYF
TRBV2	-	TRBJ1-4	-	TGTGCCAGCAAACCAACTAATGAAAAACTGTTTTTT	CASKPTNEKLFF
TRBV10-3	-	TRBJ1-5	-	TGTGCCATCAGTGCTGGGGGTGATCAGCCCCAGCATTTT	CAISAGGDQPQHF
TRBV5-1	-	TRBJ2-2	few	TGCGCCAGCAGCTTGAACTCGAACACCGGGGAGCTGTTTTTT	CASSLNSNTGELFF
TRBV12-5	-	TRBJ1-5	few	TGTGCTAGTGGTTTGGTATCAACCAATCAGCCCCAGCATTTT	CASGLVSTNQPQHF
TRBV29-1	-	TRBJ2-3	-	TGCAGCGTTCGACAAGCTATCACAGATACGCAGTATTTT	CSVRQAITDTQYF
TRBV5-1	-	TRBJ1-1	-	TGCGCCAGCAGCGTAGGGGTGAACACTGAAGCTTTCTTT	CASSVGVNTEAFF
TRBV11-2	-	TRBJ2-1	few	TGTGCCAGCAGCTTAGGGCAGGGGATTTACAATGAGCAGTTCTTC	CASSLGQGIYNEQFF
TRBV18	-	TRBJ1-2	few	TGTGCCAGCTCACCACGAAGGGACGGAGGAACCTATGGCTACACCTTC	CASSPRRDGGTYGYTF
TRBV20-1	-	TRBJ2-5	-	TGCAGGGGTGACTACGGGGAGACCCAGTACTTC	CRGDYGETQYF
TRBV5-1	-	TRBJ2-1	-	TGCGCCAGCAGCGCCGCCGGGGCTAACAATGAGCAGTTCTTC	CASSAAGANNEQFF
TRBV30	-	TRBJ1-5	few	TGTGCCTGGAGTGTAGGAGGAGGGGGAAATCAGCCCCAGCATTTT	CAWSVGGGGNQPQHF
TRBV9	TRBD1	TRBJ2-6	-	TGTGCCACCGCACCGGGACAGGGGCGCTCTGGGGCCAACGTCCTGACTTTC	CATAPGQGRSGANVLTF
TRBV2	-	TRBJ2-2	-	TGTGCCAGCAGTGAAGCTGGGGAAGGGGAGCTGTTTTTT	CASSEAGEGELFF
TRBV4-2	TRBD1	TRBJ2-5	-	TGTGCCAGCAGGGAGACAGGGGGAGAGACCCAGTACTTC	CASRETGGETQYF
TRBV11-2	-	TRBJ2-7	few	TGTGCCAGCAGCTTGGACAGAACTGTCTACGAGCAGTACTTC	CASSLDRTVYEQYF
TRBV27	-	TRBJ1-1	few	TGTGCCAGCAGTTTAAGAGGTCGGGCAGGGGCGCCACCTTCTTACACTGAAGCTTTCTTT	CASSLRGRAGAPPSYTEAFF
TRBV9	-	TRBJ2-4	-	TGTGCCACCAAAACAGGTCCACTAGCCAAAAACATTCAGTACTTC	CATKTGPLAKNIQYF
TRBV10-3	-	TRBJ1-1	few	TGTGCCATCGGAGACACTGAAGCTTTCTTT	CAIGDTEAFF
TRBV9	TRBD1	TRBJ2-6	-	TGTGCCAGCAGCGCAAGGGACAGGGGAGAGGCTGGGGCCAACGTCCTGACTTTC	CASSARDRGEAGANVLTF
TRBV2	TRBD1	TRBJ1-6	few	TGTGCCCCTGGGGACAGCCATAATTCACCCCTCCACTTT	CAPGDSHNSPLHF
TRBV18	-	TRBJ1-1	few	TGTGCCAGCTCACCCGAGGAGGGCACTGAAGCTTTCTTT	CASSPEEGTEAFF
TRBV5-1	-	TRBJ1-6	few	TGCGCCAGCAGCTATGGTTTCGGTATTTTATCACCCCTCCACTTT	CASSYGFGILSPLHF
TRBV11-2	-	TRBJ2-7	few	TGTGCCAGCAGCGAGATACAGGGTCGGGGCGAGCAGTACTTC	CASSEIQGRGEQYF
TRBV19	-	TRBJ1-5	few	TGTGCCAGTAGTATAGAGAAGGAATACCAGCATTTT	CASSIEKEYQHF
TRBV5-4	TRBD1	TRBJ1-1	few	TGTGCCAGCAGCACCCAATTAGGGACAGGGGGTGAAGCTTTCTTT	CASSTQLGTGGEAFF
TRBV2	-	TRBJ2-5	-	TGTGCCAGCAGTGATACAGAGACCCAGTACTTC	CASSDTETQYF
TRBV10-3	-	TRBJ1-6	-	TGTGCCATCGGGGCCGATTCACCCCTCCACTTT	CAIGADSPLHF
TRBV28	TRBD2	TRBJ2-2	-	TGTGCCAGCCGGGTAGCGGGGGTGTTGAACACCGGGGAGCTGTTTTTT	CASRVAGVLNTGELFF
TRBV10-3	-	TRBJ2-5	-	TGTGCCAGCAGTCCACGACAGAAAGAGACCCAGTACTTC	CASSPRQKETQYF
TRBV5-6	-	TRBJ1-5	few	TGTGCCAGCAGCTTGAGACAGGAAGGTAATCAGCCCCAGCATTTT	CASSLRQEGNQPQHF
TRBV29-1	-	TRBJ1-2	-	TGCAGCGTTTATGATGTGACAGCCTTCGGCTACACCTTC	CSVYDVTAFGYTF
TRBV7-2	TRBD1	TRBJ2-5	-	TGTGCCAGCAGCTTAGAAGGGACAGGGGGCCCGACGGCCCAGTACTTC	CASSLEGTGGPTAQYF
TRBV28	TRBD1	TRBJ2-3	few	TGTGCCAGCAGCCGCGGGACAGGGGGCAACACAGATACGCAGTATTTT	CASSRGTGGNTDTQYF
TRBV7-2	TRBD1	TRBJ1-2	-	TGTGCCAGCAGCCCGAGGACAGGGGGCAATGGCTACACCTTC	CASSPRTGGNGYTF
TRBV5-6	TRBD1	TRBJ1-6	-	TGTGCCAGCAGCCTCCCGGGACAGGGGTTTTCACCCCTCCACTTT	CASSLPGQGFSPLHF
TRBV5-4	-	TRBJ1-5	-	TGTGCCAGCAGCTTGGACGATCAGCCCCAGCATTTT	CASSLDDQPQHF
TRBV19	-	TRBJ1-1	few	TGTGCCAGTAGTATTTCCAGGGTGGGAGCTTTCTTT	CASSISRVGAFF
TRBV6-1	-	TRBJ2-1	once	TGTGCCAGCAGGGAGCAACTACTCAATGAGCAGTTCTTC	CASREQLLNEQFF
TRBV7-8	-	TRBJ2-1	-	TGTGCCAGCAGCTTACCTGGATGGGCAGGGAGCTCCTACAATGAGCAGTTCTTC	CASSLPGWAGSSYNEQFF
TRBV7-2	-	TRBJ2-1	-	TGTGCCAGCAGCTTCATGGAAGACAATGAGCAGTTCTTC	CASSFMEDNEQFF
TRBV5-4	-	TRBJ1-1	-	TGTGCCAGCAGCTTGGAGACAGGACTTGAAGCTTTCTTT	CASSLETGLEAFF
TRBV2	-	TRBJ1-1	few	TGTGCCAGCAGTGTTGGGGGGTGGACTGAAGCTTTCTTT	CASSVGGWTEAFF
TRBV6-6	-	TRBJ2-5	-	TGTGCCAGCTCCCTAGGGGAGACCCAGTACTTC	CASSLGETQYF
TRBV29-1	-	TRBJ2-7	-	TGCAGCGTTGACAGGGGGGGCCACGAGCAGTACTTC	CSVDRGGHEQYF
TRBV5-1	TRBD1	TRBJ2-2	once	TGCGCCAGCAGCCCCGGACCGGGACAGACCGGGGAGCTGTTTTTT	CASSPGPGQTGELFF
TRBV2	-	TRBJ2-1	-	TGTGCCAGCAGCGAACAGGGCACTGAGCAGTTCTTC	CASSEQGTEQFF
TRBV9	-	TRBJ2-3	few	TGTGCCAGCAGCGTAGGAGGGGGTAGCCCAGATACGCAGTATTTT	CASSVGGGSPDTQYF
TRBV11-2	-	TRBJ2-7	-	TGTGCCAGCAGCTTAGATACTCCCCCCTACGAGCAGTACTTC	CASSLDTPPYEQYF
TRBV7-2	-	TRBJ1-6	-	TGTGCCAGCAGCTTAGGCACGGATTCACCCCTCCACTTT	CASSLGTDSPLHF
TRBV28	-	TRBJ1-3	few	TGTGCCAGCAGTTTGGGAGCCTCTGGAAACACCATATATTTT	CASSLGASGNTIYF